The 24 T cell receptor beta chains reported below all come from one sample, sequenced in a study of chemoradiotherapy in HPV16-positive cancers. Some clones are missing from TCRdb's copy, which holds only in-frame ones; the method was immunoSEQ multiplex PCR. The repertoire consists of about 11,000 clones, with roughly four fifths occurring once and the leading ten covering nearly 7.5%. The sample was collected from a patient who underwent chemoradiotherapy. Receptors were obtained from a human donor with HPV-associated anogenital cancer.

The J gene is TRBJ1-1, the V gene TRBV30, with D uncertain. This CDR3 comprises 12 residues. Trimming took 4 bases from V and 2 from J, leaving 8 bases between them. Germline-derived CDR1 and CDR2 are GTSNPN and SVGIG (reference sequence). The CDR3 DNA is TGTGCCTGGAATGACGGTAACACTGAAGCTTTCTTT. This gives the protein CAWNDGNTEAFF. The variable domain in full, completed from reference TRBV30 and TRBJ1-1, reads SQTIHQWPATLVQPVGSPLSLECTVEGTSNPNLYWYRQAAGRGLQLLFYSVGIGQISSEVPQNLSASRPQDRQFILSSKKLLLSDSGFYLCAWNDGNTEAFFGQGTRLTVV.

CDR3: CASSQELAGGTDTQYF. The CDR3 DNA sequence: TGTGCCAGCAGCCAGGAATTAGCGGGAGGCACAGATACGCAGTATTTT. This chain joins TRBV4-2 and TRBJ2-3; 9 positions agree with TRBD2. Germline V gene sequence: CDR1 LGHNA, CDR2 YNFKEQ. The J segment lost 1 base and the V segment lost 3 bases, leaving 5 bases of the junction unmatched. CDR3 length: 16 amino acids.

The CDR3 DNA sequence: TGTGCCAGCAGTGAAATTTTTAGGGACTCCTACGAGCAGTACTTC. Protein sequence: CASSEIFRDSYEQYF. The gene calls are TRBV2 and TRBJ2-7; D gene unclear. The CDR3 loop spans 15 amino acids. The germline V and J ends were trimmed by 2 bases and 0 bases, with 11 bases remaining between them. CDR1 and CDR2 (germline): SNHLY, FYNNEI.

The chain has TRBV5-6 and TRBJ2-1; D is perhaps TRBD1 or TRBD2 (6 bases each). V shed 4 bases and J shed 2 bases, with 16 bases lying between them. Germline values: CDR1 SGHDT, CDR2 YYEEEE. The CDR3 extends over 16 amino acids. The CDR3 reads CASSGGHIFPYNEQFF. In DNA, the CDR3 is TGTGCCAGCAGCGGGGGGCATATTTTCCCCTACAATGAGCAGTTCTTC.

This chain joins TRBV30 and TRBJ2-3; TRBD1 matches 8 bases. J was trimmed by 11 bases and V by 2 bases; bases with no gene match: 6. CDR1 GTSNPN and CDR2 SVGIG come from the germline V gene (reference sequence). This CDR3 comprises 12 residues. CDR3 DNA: TGTGCCTGGAGTTCTACAGGGGGTGGGCAGTATTTT. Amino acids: CAWSSTGGGQYF.

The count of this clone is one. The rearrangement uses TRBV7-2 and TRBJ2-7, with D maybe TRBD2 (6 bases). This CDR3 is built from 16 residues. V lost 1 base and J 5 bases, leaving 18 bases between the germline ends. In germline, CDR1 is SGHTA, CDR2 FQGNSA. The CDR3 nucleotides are TGTGCCAGCAGCTTAGGAGGGAGGAACGGACCCGACGAGCAGTACTTC. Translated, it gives CASSLGGRNGPDEQYF.

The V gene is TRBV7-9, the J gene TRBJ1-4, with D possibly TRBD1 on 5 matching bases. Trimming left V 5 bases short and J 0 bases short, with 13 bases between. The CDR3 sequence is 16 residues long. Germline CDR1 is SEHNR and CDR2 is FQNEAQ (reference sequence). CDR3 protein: CASSPWGSATNEKLFF. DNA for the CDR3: TGTGCCAGCAGCCCTTGGGGGTCTGCAACTAATGAAAAACTGTTTTTT.

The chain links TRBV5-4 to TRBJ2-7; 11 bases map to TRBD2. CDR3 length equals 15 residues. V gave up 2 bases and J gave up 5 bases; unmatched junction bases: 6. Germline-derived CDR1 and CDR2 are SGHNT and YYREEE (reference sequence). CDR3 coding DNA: TGTGCCAGCAGCTTAACTAGCGGGAGATCGCACGAGCAGTACTTC. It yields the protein CASSLTSGRSHEQYF.

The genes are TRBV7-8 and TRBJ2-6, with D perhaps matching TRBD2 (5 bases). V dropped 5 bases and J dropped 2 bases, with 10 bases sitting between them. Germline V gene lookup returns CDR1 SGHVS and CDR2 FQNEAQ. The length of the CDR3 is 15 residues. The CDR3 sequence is CASSLVRAGANVLTF. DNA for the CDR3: TGTGCCAGCAGCCTCGTGAGGGCTGGGGCCAACGTCCTGACTTTC.

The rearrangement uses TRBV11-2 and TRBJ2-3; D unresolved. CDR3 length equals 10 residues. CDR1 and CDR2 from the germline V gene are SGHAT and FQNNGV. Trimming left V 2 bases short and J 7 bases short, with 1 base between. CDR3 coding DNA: TGTGCCAGCAGCTTAAATACGCAGTATTTT. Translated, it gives CASSLNTQYF.

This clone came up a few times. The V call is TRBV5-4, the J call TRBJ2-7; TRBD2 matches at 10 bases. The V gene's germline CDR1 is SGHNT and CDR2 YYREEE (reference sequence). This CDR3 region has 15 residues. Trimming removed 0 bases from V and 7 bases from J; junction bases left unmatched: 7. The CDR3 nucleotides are TGTGCCAGCAGCTTGGAAGCGGGAGGGCCAAGGGAGCAGTACTTC. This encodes CASSLEAGGPREQYF. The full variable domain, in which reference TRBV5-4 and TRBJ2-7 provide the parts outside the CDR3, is ETGVTQSPTHLIKTRGQQVTLRCSSQSGHNTVSWYQQALGQGPQFIFQYYREEENGRGNFPPRFSGLQFPNYSSELNVNALELDDSALYLCASSLEAGGPREQYFGPGTRLTVT.

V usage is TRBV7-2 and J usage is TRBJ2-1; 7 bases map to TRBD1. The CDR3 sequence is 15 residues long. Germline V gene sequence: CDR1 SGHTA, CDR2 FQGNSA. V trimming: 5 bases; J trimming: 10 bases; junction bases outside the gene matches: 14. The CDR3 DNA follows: TGTGCCAGCAGCCCAACCGGGACAGTGGCGGTGGAGCAGTTCTTC. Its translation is CASSPTGTVAVEQFF.

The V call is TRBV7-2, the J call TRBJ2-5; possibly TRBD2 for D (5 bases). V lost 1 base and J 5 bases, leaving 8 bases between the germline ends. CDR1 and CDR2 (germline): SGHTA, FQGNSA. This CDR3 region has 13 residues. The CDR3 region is CASSLDGVETQYF. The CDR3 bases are TGTGCCAGCAGCTTAGACGGGGTTGAGACCCAGTACTTC.

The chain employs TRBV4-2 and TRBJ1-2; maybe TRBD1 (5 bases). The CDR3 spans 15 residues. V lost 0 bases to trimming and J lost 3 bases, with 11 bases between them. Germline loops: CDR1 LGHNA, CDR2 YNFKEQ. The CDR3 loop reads CASSQDHGTDYGYTF. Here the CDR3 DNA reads TGTGCCAGCAGCCAAGATCACGGGACGGACTATGGCTACACCTTC.

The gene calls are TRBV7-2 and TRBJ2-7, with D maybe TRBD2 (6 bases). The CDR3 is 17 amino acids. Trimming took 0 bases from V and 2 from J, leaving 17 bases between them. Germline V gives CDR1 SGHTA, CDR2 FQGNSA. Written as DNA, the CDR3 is TGTGCCAGCAGCTTAGCGTCCGGGCTAGCGTCCGCCTACGAGCAGTACTTC. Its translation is CASSLASGLASAYEQYF.

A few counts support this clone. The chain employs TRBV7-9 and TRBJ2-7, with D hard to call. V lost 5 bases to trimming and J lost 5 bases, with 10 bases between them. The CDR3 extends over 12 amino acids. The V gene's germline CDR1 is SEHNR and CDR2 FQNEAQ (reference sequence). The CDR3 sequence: CASSPGPDEQYF. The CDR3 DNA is TGTGCCAGCAGCCCCGGCCCTGACGAGCAGTACTTC.

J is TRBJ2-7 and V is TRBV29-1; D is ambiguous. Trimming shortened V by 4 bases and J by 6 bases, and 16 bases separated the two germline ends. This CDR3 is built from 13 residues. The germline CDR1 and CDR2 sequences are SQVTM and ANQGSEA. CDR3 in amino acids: CSVVWVRAREQYF. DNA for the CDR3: TGCAGCGTTGTTTGGGTTCGTGCTCGCGAGCAGTACTTC.

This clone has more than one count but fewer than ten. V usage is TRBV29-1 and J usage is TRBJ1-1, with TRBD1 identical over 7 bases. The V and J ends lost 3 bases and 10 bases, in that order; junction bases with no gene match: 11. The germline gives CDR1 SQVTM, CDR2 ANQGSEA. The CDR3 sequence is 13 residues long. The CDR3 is CSVDETGALGAFF. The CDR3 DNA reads TGCAGCGTTGACGAAACAGGGGCCCTTGGAGCTTTCTTT.

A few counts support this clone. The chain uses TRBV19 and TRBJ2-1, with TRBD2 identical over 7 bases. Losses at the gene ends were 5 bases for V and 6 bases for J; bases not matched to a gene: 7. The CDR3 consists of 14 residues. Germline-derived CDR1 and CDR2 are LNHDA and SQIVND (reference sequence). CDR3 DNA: TGTGCCAGTAGTCTACTAGCGAGGGGCAATGAGCAGTTCTTC. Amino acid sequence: CASSLLARGNEQFF.

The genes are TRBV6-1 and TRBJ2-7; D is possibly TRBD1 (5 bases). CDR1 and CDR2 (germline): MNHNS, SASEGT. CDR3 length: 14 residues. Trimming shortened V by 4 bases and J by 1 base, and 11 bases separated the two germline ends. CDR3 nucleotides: TGTGCCAGCAGTGCCACGACAGTTTCCTACGAGCAGTACTTC. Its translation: CASSATTVSYEQYF.

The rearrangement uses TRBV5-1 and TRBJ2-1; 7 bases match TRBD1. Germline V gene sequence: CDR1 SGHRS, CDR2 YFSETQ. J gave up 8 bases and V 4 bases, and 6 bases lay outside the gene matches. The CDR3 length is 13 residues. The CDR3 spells CASSGGQSDEQFF. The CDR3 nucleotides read TGCGCCAGCAGCGGGGGACAGTCCGATGAGCAGTTCTTC.

This CDR3 reads CASSYSISPRVEKLFF. In nucleotides, the CDR3 is TGTGCCAGCAGTTACTCCATCTCCCCTAGGGTAGAAAAACTGTTTTTT. The chain is built from TRBV6-5 and TRBJ1-4; D is undetermined. V was clipped by 0 bases and J by 8 bases, with 16 bases between them. There are 16 residues in the CDR3. Germline assignment: CDR1 MNHEY and CDR2 SVGAGI.

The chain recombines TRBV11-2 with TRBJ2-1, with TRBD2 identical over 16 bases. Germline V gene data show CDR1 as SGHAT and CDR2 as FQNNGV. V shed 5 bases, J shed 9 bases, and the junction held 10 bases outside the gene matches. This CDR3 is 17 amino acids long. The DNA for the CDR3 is TGTGCCAGCAGCCTGGGACTAGCGGGAGGGAATTTTGGTGAGCAGTTCTTC. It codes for CASSLGLAGGNFGEQFF. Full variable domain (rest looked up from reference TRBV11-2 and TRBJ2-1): EAGVAQSPRYKIIEKRQSVAFWCNPISGHATLYWYQQILGQGPKLLIQFQNNGVVDDSQLPKDRFSAERLKGVDSTLKIQPAKLEDSAVYLCASSLGLAGGNFGEQFFGPGTRLTVL.

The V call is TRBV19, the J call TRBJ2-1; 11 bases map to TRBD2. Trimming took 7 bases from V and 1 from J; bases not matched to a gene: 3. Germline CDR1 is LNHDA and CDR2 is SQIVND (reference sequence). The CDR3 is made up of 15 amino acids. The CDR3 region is CASMGLADSYNEQFF. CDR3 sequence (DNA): TGTGCCAGTATGGGACTAGCGGATTCCTACAATGAGCAGTTCTTC.